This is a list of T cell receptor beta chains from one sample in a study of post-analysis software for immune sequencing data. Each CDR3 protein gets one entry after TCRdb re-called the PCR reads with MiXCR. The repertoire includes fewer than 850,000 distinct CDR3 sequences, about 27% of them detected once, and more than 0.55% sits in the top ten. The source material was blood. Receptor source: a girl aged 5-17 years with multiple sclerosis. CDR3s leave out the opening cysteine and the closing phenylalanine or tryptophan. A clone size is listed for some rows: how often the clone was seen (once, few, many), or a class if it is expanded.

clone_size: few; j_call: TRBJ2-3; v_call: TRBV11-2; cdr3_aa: ASSSPGGGTDTQY
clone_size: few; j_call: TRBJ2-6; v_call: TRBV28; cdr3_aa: ASSLSGTGVNVLT
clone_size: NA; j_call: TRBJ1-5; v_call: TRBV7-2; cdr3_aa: ASSLETGLGQPQH
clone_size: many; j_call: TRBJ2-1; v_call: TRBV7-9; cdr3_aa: ASSLGGTYNEQF
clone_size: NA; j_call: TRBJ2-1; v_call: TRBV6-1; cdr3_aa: ASSSSSTSGINGQF
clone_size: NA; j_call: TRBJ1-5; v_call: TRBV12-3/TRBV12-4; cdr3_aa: ASSRDALSQPQH
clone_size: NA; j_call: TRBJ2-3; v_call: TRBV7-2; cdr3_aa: ASAREALYTDTQY
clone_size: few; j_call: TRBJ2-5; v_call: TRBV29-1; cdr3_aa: SVELFQRTGQETQY
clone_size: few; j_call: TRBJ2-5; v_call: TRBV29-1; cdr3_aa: SVAQGTQETQY
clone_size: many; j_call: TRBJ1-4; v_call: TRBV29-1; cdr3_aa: SVWTAQGEKLF
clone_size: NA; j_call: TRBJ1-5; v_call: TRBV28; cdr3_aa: ASSFLDRKNQPQH
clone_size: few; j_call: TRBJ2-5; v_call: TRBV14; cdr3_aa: ASSQELHPVGTQY
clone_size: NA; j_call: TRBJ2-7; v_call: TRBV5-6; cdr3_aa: ASARQGGTYEQY
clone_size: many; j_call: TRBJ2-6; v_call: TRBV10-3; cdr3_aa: AISGTVPSGANVLT
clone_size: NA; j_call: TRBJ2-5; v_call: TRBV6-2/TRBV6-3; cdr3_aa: ASIMDGQETQY